The 32 T cell receptor beta chains listed next were all sequenced from one sample in a study of beta chain features in type 1 diabetes. Study-level points and caveats: Shortening of TCRB CDR3s, moderate but significant, appeared in all four CD4+ subsets of Type 1 diabetes patients.

TCRB transcripts that were expressed got sequenced, as all of the isolated RNA had been reverse transcribed. Profiled with immunoSEQ multiplex PCR; TCRdb holds only in-frame clones, not every one. The sample holds a few hundred thousand clones, approximately 10% seen once. These receptors' targets are unknown. Sequenced: naive CD4+ T cells from blood. The receptor set was obtained from a man younger than 45 with type 1 diabetes.

The chain joins TRBV18 to TRBJ2-5, with a tentative D call TRBD1 (5 bases). This CDR3 has 14 amino acids. The germline V and J ends were trimmed by 6 bases and 1 base, with 12 bases remaining between them. CDR1 and CDR2 (germline): KGHSH, LQKENI. The CDR3 sequence: CASSLRQIQETQYF. CDR3 DNA sequence: TGTGCCAGCTCTCTCAGACAGATCCAAGAGACCCAGTACTTC.

The CDR3 DNA is TGTGCCAGCTCATCAGGGGCTACCTATGGCTACACCTTC. Residues: CASSSGATYGYTF. The chain uses TRBV18 and TRBJ1-2, with D possibly being TRBD1 (6 bases). Trimming stripped 5 bases from V and 4 bases from J, with 11 bases between. The CDR3 has 13 amino acids. Germline V gene sequence: CDR1 KGHSH, CDR2 LQKENI.

The J gene is TRBJ1-1, the V gene TRBV29-1; D is perhaps TRBD1 (5 bases). CDR1 SQVTM and CDR2 ANQGSEA come from the germline V gene. The CDR3 has 14 residues. Trimming left V 4 bases short and J 6 bases short, with 18 bases between. CDR3 sequence (DNA): TGCAGCGTTGGAAATTGGGGTGGAGGGGCTGAAGCTTTCTTT. Its translation: CSVGNWGGGAEAFF.

This clone occurred a few times. The rearrangement joins TRBV4-3 to TRBJ1-2; D gene uncertain. The V gene's germline CDR1 is LGHNA and CDR2 YSLEER. Trimming removed 0 bases from V and 2 bases from J, with 4 bases in between. This CDR3 spans 13 amino acids. CDR3 bases: TGCGCCAGCAGCCAAGACCGGAACTATGGCTACACCTTC. Amino acid sequence: CASSQDRNYGYTF.

This clone turned up a few times. This rearrangement joins TRBV6-6 to TRBJ2-5; 8 positions agree with TRBD2. Unmatched junction bases numbered 8, after V lost 9 bases and J lost 5 bases. The CDR3 has 13 amino acids. In germline, CDR1 is MNHNY, CDR2 SVGAGI (reference sequence). CDR3 residues: CASQSGGPETQYF. In DNA, the CDR3 is TGTGCCAGTCAGTCGGGGGGGCCGGAGACCCAGTACTTC.

With respect to this clone: Other nucleotide sequences from this sample produce the same CDR3. The CDR3 nucleotides are TGTGCCAGCAGCTTAGGACTAAGCACAGATACGCAGTATTTT. This codes for CASSLGLSTDTQYF. This chain uses TRBV7-9 with TRBJ2-3; TRBD2 is a possible D gene (5 bases). The CDR3 has 14 amino acids. Trimming took 1 base from V and 0 from J, leaving 5 bases between them. Germline CDR1 is SEHNR and CDR2 is FQNEAQ (reference sequence).

In this sample, this clone turned up a few times. The gene calls are TRBV7-6 and TRBJ1-2; TRBD1 matches at 7 bases. Germline V lookup: CDR1 SGHVS, CDR2 FNYEAQ. J gave up 8 bases and V 0 bases, and 15 bases lay outside the gene matches. The CDR3 extends over 17 amino acids. CDR3 DNA sequence: TGTGCCAGCAGCTTAGCCCAACCCGGACAGGTCTTCTCCGGCTACACCTTC. Protein product: CASSLAQPGQVFSGYTF.

This chain joins TRBV28 and TRBJ2-7; D possibly corresponds to TRBD1 (5 bases). The germline V and J ends were trimmed by 6 bases and 0 bases, with 12 bases remaining between them. The CDR3 sequence is 14 residues long. Germline V CDR1 and CDR2: MDHEN, SYDVKM. In nucleotides, the CDR3 is TGTGCCAGCAGACGTCGTCAGGGCTCCTACGAGCAGTACTTC. Translated, it gives CASRRRQGSYEQYF. Based on the CDR3 plus reference TRBV28 and TRBJ2-7, the full variable domain is DVKVTQSSRYLVKRTGEKVFLECVQDMDHENMFWYRQDPGLGLRLIYFSYDVKMKEKGDIPEGYSVSREKKERFSLILESASTNQTSMYLCASRRRQGSYEQYFGPGTRLTVT.

Only a few counts were recorded for this clone. The V call is TRBV4-3, the J call TRBJ2-1; 12 bases match TRBD2. Losses at the gene ends were 1 base for V and 0 bases for J; bases not matched to a gene: 7. Germline lookup yields CDR1 LGHNA and CDR2 YSLEER. The CDR3 spans 19 residues. CDR3 residues: CASSQGTSGALSSYNEQFF. CDR3 in DNA: TGCGCCAGCAGCCAAGGGACTAGCGGGGCCCTGAGCTCCTACAATGAGCAGTTCTTC.

This clone came up a few times. The chain links TRBV6-6 to TRBJ1-1, with 8 bases fitting TRBD1. Germline CDR1 reads MNHNY; CDR2 reads SVGAGI (reference sequence). J was trimmed by 4 bases and V by 5 bases; bases with no gene match: 9. There are 15 residues in the CDR3. CDR3 residues: CASSPGQGEGTEAFF. The CDR3, as DNA: TGTGCCAGCAGTCCCGGACAGGGCGAAGGCACTGAAGCTTTCTTT.

This clone turned up a few times. The V gene is TRBV2, the J gene TRBJ2-5; D possibly corresponds to TRBD1 (5 bases). Trimming left V 7 bases short and J 5 bases short, with 14 bases between. The CDR3 is 13 residues long. Germline CDR1 SNHLY, CDR2 FYNNEI. CDR3: CASNAGIGETQYF. The CDR3 region has the DNA TGTGCCAGCAATGCAGGGATCGGGGAGACCCAGTACTTC.

This clone was seen a handful of times. The V and J genes are TRBV4-3 and TRBJ2-7, with D possibly matching TRBD2 (6 bases). Trimming shortened V by 0 bases and J by 2 bases, and 26 bases separated the two germline ends. Germline CDR1 reads LGHNA; CDR2 reads YSLEER. This CDR3 is 20 amino acids long. CDR3 nucleotide sequence: TGCGCCAGCAGCCAAGATAATCTTCGGGACCTACGGGGGTACGCCTACGAGCAGTACTTC. Translated: CASSQDNLRDLRGYAYEQYF.

This clone was seen more than once but under ten times. The chain carries TRBV11-2 and TRBJ2-1; 9 bases agree with TRBD2. Germline trimming cut 5 bases from V and 6 bases from J; bases unmatched to any gene: 5. Per the germline V gene, CDR1 is SGHAT and CDR2 is FQNNGV. This CDR3 is 14 amino acids long. CDR3 amino acids: CASSALRGGNEQFF. The CDR3, as DNA: TGTGCCAGCAGCGCCTTGCGGGGGGGCAATGAGCAGTTCTTC.

The V and J genes are TRBV4-2 and TRBJ2-7, with TRBD1 matching 7 bases. After removal of 0 bases from V and 3 bases from J, the junction contained 5 bases not matched to a gene. The CDR3 runs 15 residues. Germline V CDR1 and CDR2: LGHNA, YNFKEQ. The chain's CDR3 is CASSQDPQGLYEQYF. The CDR3 bases are TGTGCCAGCAGCCAAGATCCACAGGGGCTCTACGAGCAGTACTTC.

V and J are TRBV29-1 and TRBJ1-1; D uncertain. V gave up 6 bases and J gave up 0 bases, with 11 bases separating them. Germline-derived CDR1 and CDR2 are SQVTM and ANQGSEA. CDR3 length equals 13 residues. CDR3 nucleotides: TGCAGCGTAAAAAACAGATTGAACACTGAAGCTTTCTTT. Amino acids: CSVKNRLNTEAFF.

V usage is TRBV29-1 and J usage is TRBJ1-2; 8 bases are a match to TRBD1. CDR1 is SQVTM, CDR2 ANQGSEA, per germline. J was trimmed by 2 bases and V by 7 bases; bases with no gene match: 9. The CDR3 loop spans 14 amino acids. In DNA form, the CDR3 reads TGCAGCGGGACCGGGACAGGAACGAACTATGGCTACACCTTC. Its protein is CSGTGTGTNYGYTF.

This clone was seen only a few times. The V and J genes are TRBV11-2 and TRBJ2-7, with 8 positions matching TRBD2. CDR1 is SGHAT and CDR2 is FQNNGV in the germline V gene. Trimming at V came to 4 bases and at J to 3 bases, leaving 5 bases not matched to a gene. The CDR3 is 14 residues long. Here the CDR3 reads CASSSPGLVYEQYF. DNA for the CDR3: TGTGCCAGCAGCTCCCCGGGACTAGTCTACGAGCAGTACTTC.

This rearrangement joins TRBV9 to TRBJ1-1; maybe TRBD1 (5 bases). There are 14 residues in the CDR3. In germline, CDR1 is SGDLS, CDR2 YYNGEE. Trimming took 5 bases from V and 3 from J, leaving 14 bases between them. CDR3 in amino acids: CASSSTAKDTEAFF. The DNA of the CDR3 is TGTGCCAGCAGTTCGACAGCTAAAGACACTGAAGCTTTCTTT.

This clone has only a few counts. V usage is TRBV29-1 and J usage is TRBJ2-3; D not certain. CDR1 is SQVTM and CDR2 is ANQGSEA in the germline V gene. The CDR3 is 13 amino acids. Trimming removed 4 bases at V and 2 bases at J, with 10 bases between. This CDR3 reads CSVVVRFTDTQYF. In DNA, the CDR3 is TGCAGCGTTGTAGTAAGATTCACAGATACGCAGTATTTT.

The V and J genes are TRBV4-3 and TRBJ2-1, with 10 bases identical to TRBD2. This CDR3 contains 16 residues. Germline V gene lookup returns CDR1 LGHNA and CDR2 YSLEER. V lost 3 bases to trimming and J lost 3 bases; unmatched junction nucleotides: 5. The CDR3 DNA reads TGCGCCAGCAGCCAGAAGTCTAGCGGGGGCTACAATGAGCAGTTCTTC. Translating gives CASSQKSSGGYNEQFF.

The rearrangement joins TRBV7-2 to TRBJ1-2, with TRBD1 as a possible D gene (5 bases). Per the germline V gene, CDR1 is SGHTA and CDR2 is FQGNSA. This CDR3 region has 14 residues. Trimming shortened V by 4 bases and J by 8 bases, and 17 bases separated the two germline ends. CDR3 sequence (DNA): TGTGCCAGCAGCTCCCGAGCAGGGTCGAACGGCTACACCTTC. Translating gives CASSSRAGSNGYTF.

This sequence joins TRBV29-1 and TRBJ2-3, with 8 bases fitting TRBD1. The CDR3 covers 15 residues. The V gene end was trimmed by 3 bases and the J gene end by 2 bases; junction bases not matched to a gene: 7. Germline CDR1 and CDR2: SQVTM and ANQGSEA. CDR3 DNA sequence: TGCAGCGTTGAGGCCGGGACAGGTTTCACAGATACGCAGTATTTT. Its translation is CSVEAGTGFTDTQYF.

This rearrangement joins TRBV28 to TRBJ2-7; the match to TRBD2 covers 9 bases. CDR3 length: 13 amino acids. Germline V lookup: CDR1 MDHEN, CDR2 SYDVKM. The V segment lost 5 bases and the J segment 12 bases; nucleotides outside the gene matches: 11. The CDR3 spells CASSPGTSRGGYF. The CDR3 DNA follows: TGTGCCAGCAGTCCGGGAACTTCGCGGGGGGGGTACTTC.

CDR3 sequence (DNA): TGCGCCAGCAGTGAGCGGGATACGCAGTATTTT. It encodes CASSERDTQYF. This chain connects TRBV10-2 to TRBJ2-3, with D unresolved. Per germline, CDR1 WSHSY and CDR2 SAAADI. The CDR3 is 11 amino acids. Deletions cut 2 bases from V and 6 bases from J, with 3 bases between.

The J gene is TRBJ2-3, the V gene TRBV7-3; 8 nucleotides align to TRBD2. CDR1 and CDR2 (germline): SGHTA, FQGTGA. Trimming at V came to 3 bases and at J to 6 bases, leaving 8 bases not matched to a gene. The CDR3 has 15 residues. The CDR3 coding sequence is TGTGCCAGCAGCTTCGGCGGGGGGCCAATGGATACGCAGTATTTT. Translation: CASSFGGGPMDTQYF.

The V gene is TRBV19, the J gene TRBJ2-7, with D possibly TRBD1 on 6 matching bases. Between the trimmed V and J ends, which lost 4 bases and 5 bases, there was a span of 9 bases. From germline, CDR1 is LNHDA and CDR2 SQIVND (reference sequence). This CDR3 has 12 residues. The chain's CDR3 is CASSTSGDEQYF. In DNA form, the CDR3 reads TGTGCCAGTAGTACATCAGGGGACGAGCAGTACTTC. Supplemented by reference TRBV19 and TRBJ2-7, the full variable domain reads DGGITQSPKYLFRKEGQNVTLSCEQNLNHDAMYWYRQDPGQGLRLIYYSQIVNDFQKGDIAEGYSVSREKKESFPLTVTSAQKNPTAFYLCASSTSGDEQYFGPGTRLTVT.

V usage is TRBV11-2 and J usage is TRBJ2-7; 7 nucleotides agree with TRBD1. CDR1 and CDR2 from the germline V gene are SGHAT and FQNNGV. V was pared by 3 bases and J by 2 bases, with 7 bases of the junction left unmatched. This CDR3 region has 15 residues. DNA for the CDR3: TGTGCCAGCAGCTTGGTGTGGGACAGCCCCTACGAGCAGTACTTC. It is translated as CASSLVWDSPYEQYF.

This clone has only a few counts. The rearrangement uses TRBV9 and TRBJ2-5, with 9 bases that match TRBD2. CDR3 length equals 15 residues. Germline-derived CDR1 and CDR2 are SGDLS and YYNGEE. Trimming removed 2 bases from V and 1 base from J; junction bases left unmatched: 3. The CDR3 protein is CASSVSGGLQETQYF. CDR3 in DNA: TGTGCCAGCAGCGTTAGCGGGGGCCTCCAAGAGACCCAGTACTTC. The variable domain in full, with the rest retrieved from reference TRBV9 and TRBJ2-5, is DSGVTQTPKHLITATGQRVTLRCSPRSGDLSVYWYQQSLDQGLQFLIQYYNGEERAKGNILERFSAQQFPDLHSELNLSSLELGDSALYFCASSVSGGLQETQYFGPGTRLLVL.

This clone showed up just a few times. The V and J genes are TRBV18 and TRBJ2-1; 8 bases line up with TRBD1. V dropped 0 bases and J dropped 8; count of bases not matched to a gene: 3. The V gene's germline CDR1 is KGHSH and CDR2 LQKENI. CDR3 length: 14 amino acids. The CDR3 coding sequence is TGTGCCAGCTCACCACCCGCGACAGGGGATGAGCAGTTCTTC. It translates to CASSPPATGDEQFF.

The chain has TRBV29-1 and TRBJ1-4; 8 nucleotides line up with TRBD1. Germline V gene lookup returns CDR1 SQVTM and CDR2 ANQGSEA. The junction had 5 bases not matched to a gene; V was cut back by 6 bases and J by 8 bases. The CDR3 has 12 amino acids. The CDR3 spells CSVTGGEEKLFF. The CDR3 DNA is TGCAGCGTAACAGGGGGGGAAGAAAAACTGTTTTTT.

This clone was observed a handful of times. The chain couples TRBV23-1 to TRBJ2-5; a weak D match, TRBD2 (5 bases). TRBJ2-7 explains the end of the DNA better; the J call may be wrong. TRBV23-1 is marked as an open reading frame, function uncertain. The CDR3 has 16 amino acids. This CDR3 is CASSQSFRTSIYEQYF. CDR3 sequence (DNA): TGCGCCAGCAGTCAATCGTTCCGGACTTCGATCTACGAGCAGTACTTC.

V usage is TRBV28 and J usage is TRBJ1-2, with D unresolved. This CDR3 is 13 amino acids long. CDR1 is MDHEN and CDR2 is SYDVKM in the germline V gene. The V end was cut by 2 bases, the J end by 2 bases, with 6 bases between. CDR3 loop: CASSLIVNYGYTF. CDR3 DNA: TGTGCCAGCAGTTTAATAGTGAACTATGGCTACACCTTC.